Relative to its sample, the clone carrying this TCR beta chain is medium-sized. The antigen remains unidentified. Deletions cut 6 bases from V and 0 bases from J, with 11 bases between. CDR1 is MNHEY and CDR2 is SVGAGI in the germline V gene. The CDR3 length is 14 residues. Every individual TCR cDNA molecule carried its own unique molecular identifier, which allowed correction of PCR and sequencing errors. TCRdb analysed the 5' RACE reads with MiXCR anew, one entry per CDR3 protein. The top ten hold under 35% of the sample, which has 3,500 to 4,000 distinct CDR3 sequences, about 5.2% seen once. Time point given: sample taken at primary tumor resection. 72 TRACERx patients with early, untreated non-small cell lung cancer donated samples. Tumor, nontumor lung or frozen PBMC supplied whole RNA, sequenced without sorting. The data belong to a study of spatial heterogeneity in lung cancer. General study findings and limits: Higher tumor mutation counts went along with higher counts of expanded intratumoral alpha and beta TCRs.

This clonotype originated in a female donor with early-stage non-small cell lung cancer. The chain combines TRBV6-5 with TRBJ1-1, with a possible D match to TRBD1 (6 bases). Sequenced here: lung tumor tissue, sampled at surgery. CDR3 DNA: TGTGCCAGCAGCCGGGGGGCGTTGAACACTGAAGCTTTCTTT. It encodes CASSRGALNTEAFF.